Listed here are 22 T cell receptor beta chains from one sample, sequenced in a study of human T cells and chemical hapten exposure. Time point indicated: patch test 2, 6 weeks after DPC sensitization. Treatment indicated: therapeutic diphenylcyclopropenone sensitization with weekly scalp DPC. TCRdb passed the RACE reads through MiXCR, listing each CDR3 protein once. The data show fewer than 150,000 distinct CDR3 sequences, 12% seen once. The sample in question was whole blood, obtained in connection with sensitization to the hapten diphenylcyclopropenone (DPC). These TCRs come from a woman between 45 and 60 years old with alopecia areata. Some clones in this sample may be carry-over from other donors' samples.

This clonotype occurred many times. CDR3 region: CASSMGSGAATDTQYF. The CDR3 nucleotides are TGTGCCAGCAGCATGGGTAGCGGGGCCGCCACAGATACGCAGTATTTT. The rearrangement links TRBV7-2 to TRBJ2-3; 8 nucleotides align to TRBD2. Germline V CDR1 and CDR2: SGHTA, FQGNSA. V lost 5 bases and J lost 2; bases outside the gene matches: 9. The CDR3 is made up of 16 amino acids.

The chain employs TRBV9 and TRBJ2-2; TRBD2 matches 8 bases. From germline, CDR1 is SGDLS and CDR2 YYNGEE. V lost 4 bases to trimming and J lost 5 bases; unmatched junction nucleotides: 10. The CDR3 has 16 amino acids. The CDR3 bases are TGTGCCAGCAGCCCTCAAGGGACTAGTCGAACCGGGGAGCTGTTTTTT. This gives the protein CASSPQGTSRTGELFF.

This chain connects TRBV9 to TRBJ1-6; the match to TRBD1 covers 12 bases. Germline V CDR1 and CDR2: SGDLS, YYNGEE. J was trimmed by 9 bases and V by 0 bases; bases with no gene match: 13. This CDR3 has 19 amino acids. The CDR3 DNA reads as TGTGCCAGCAGCGTAGCCCCCGGGACAGGGGGCGGCGGCGGTTCACCCCTCCACTTT. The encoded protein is CASSVAPGTGGGGGSPLHF. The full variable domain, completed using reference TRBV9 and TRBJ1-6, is DSGVTQTPKHLITATGQRVTLRCSPRSGDLSVYWYQQSLDQGLQFLIQYYNGEERAKGNILERFSAQQFPDLHSELNLSSLELGDSALYFCASSVAPGTGGGGGSPLHFGNGTRLTVT.

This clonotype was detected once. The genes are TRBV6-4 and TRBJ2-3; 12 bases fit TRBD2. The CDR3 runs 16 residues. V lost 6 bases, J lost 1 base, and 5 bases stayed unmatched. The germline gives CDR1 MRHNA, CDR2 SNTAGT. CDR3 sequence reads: CASSVLAGGGTDTQYF. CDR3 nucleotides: TGTGCCAGCAGCGTTCTAGCGGGAGGGGGCACAGATACGCAGTATTTT.

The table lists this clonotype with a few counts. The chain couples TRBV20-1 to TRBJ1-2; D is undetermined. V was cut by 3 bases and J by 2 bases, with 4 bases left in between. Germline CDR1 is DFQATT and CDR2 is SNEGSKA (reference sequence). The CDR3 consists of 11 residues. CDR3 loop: CSASYNYGYTF. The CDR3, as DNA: TGCAGTGCTAGTTACAACTATGGCTACACCTTC.

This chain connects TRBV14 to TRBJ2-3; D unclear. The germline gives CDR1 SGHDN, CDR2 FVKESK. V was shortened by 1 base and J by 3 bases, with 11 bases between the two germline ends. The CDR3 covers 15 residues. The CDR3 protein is CASSQARPTTDTQYF. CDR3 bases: TGTGCCAGCAGCCAAGCTAGGCCTACTACAGATACGCAGTATTTT.

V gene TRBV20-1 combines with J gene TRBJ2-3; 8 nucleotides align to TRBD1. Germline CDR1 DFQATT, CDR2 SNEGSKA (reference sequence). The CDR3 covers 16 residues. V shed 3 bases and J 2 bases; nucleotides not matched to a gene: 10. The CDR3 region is CSASPGTGAYTDTQYF. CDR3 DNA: TGCAGTGCTAGTCCCGGGACAGGCGCCTACACAGATACGCAGTATTTT.

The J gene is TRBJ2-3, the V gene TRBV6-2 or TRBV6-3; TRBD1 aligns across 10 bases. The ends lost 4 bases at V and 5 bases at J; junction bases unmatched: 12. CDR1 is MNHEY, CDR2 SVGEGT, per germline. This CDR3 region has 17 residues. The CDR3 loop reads CASSSQPGTGAGDTQYF. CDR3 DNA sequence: TGTGCCAGCAGTTCACAACCCGGGACAGGGGCGGGAGATACGCAGTATTTT.

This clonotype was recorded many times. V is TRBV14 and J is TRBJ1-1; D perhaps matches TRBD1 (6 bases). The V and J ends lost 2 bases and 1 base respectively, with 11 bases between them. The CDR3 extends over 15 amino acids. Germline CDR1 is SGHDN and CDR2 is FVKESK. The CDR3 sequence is CASSQLGHPNTEAFF. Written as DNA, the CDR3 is TGTGCCAGCAGCCAATTGGGACACCCGAACACTGAAGCTTTCTTT.

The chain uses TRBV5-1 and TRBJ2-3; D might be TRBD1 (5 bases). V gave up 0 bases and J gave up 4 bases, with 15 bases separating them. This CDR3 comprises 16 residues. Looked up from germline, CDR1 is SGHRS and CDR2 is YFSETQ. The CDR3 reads CASSLGLEGAADTQYF. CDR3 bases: TGCGCCAGCAGCTTGGGTTTGGAAGGGGCGGCAGATACGCAGTATTTT.

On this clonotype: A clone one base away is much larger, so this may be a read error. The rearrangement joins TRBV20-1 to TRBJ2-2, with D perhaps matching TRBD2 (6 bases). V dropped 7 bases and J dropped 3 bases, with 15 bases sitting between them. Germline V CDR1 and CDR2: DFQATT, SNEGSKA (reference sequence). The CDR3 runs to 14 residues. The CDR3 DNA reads TGCAGTGTCGAGGATAGCGGCCACACCGGGGAGCTGTTTTTT. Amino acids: CSVEDSGHTGELFF.

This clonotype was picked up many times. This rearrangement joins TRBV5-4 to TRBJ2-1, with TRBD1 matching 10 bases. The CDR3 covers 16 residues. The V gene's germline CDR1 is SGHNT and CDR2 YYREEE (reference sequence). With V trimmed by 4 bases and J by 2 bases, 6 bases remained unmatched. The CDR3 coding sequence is TGTGCCAGCAGCAGCCGGGACAGGGGCGCCTACAATGAGCAGTTCTTC. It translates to CASSSRDRGAYNEQFF.

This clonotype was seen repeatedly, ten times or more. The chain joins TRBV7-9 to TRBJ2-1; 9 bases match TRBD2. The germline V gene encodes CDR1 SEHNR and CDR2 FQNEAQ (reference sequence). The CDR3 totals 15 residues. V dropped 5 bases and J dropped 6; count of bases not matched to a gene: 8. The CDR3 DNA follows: TGTGCCAGCAGCCCTAGGACTAGCGTGGGCAATGAGCAGTTCTTC. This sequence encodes CASSPRTSVGNEQFF.

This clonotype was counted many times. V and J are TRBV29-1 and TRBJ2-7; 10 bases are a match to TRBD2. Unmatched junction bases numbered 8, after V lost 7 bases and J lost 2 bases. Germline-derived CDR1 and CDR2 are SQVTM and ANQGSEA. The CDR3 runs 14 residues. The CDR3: CSAEGLASPYEQYF. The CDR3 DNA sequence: TGCAGCGCAGAGGGACTAGCGTCACCCTACGAGCAGTACTTC.

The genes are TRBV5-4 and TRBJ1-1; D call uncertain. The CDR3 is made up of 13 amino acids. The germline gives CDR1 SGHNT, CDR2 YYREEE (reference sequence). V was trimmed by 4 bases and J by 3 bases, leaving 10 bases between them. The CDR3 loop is CASSPSFHTEAFF. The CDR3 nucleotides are TGTGCCAGCAGCCCGTCATTTCACACTGAAGCTTTCTTT.

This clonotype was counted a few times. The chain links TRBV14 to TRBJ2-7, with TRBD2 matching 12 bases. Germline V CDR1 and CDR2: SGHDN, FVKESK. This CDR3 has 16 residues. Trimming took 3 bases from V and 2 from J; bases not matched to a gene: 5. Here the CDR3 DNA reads TGTGCCAGCAGCCACTCTAGCGGGAGGGCCCCCTACGAGCAGTACTTC. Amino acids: CASSHSSGRAPYEQYF. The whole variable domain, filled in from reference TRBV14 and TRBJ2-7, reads EAGVTQFPSHSVIEKGQTVTLRCDPISGHDNLYWYRRVMGKEIKFLLHFVKESKQDESGMPNNRFLAERTGGTYSTLKVQPAELEDSGVYFCASSHSSGRAPYEQYFGPGTRLTVT.

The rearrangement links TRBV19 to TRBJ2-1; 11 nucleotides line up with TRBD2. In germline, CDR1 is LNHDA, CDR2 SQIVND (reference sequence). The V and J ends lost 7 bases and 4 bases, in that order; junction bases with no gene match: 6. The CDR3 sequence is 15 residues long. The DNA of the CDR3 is TGTGCCAGTAATCTAGCGGGAGGACCTTACAATGAGCAGTTCTTC. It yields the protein CASNLAGGPYNEQFF.

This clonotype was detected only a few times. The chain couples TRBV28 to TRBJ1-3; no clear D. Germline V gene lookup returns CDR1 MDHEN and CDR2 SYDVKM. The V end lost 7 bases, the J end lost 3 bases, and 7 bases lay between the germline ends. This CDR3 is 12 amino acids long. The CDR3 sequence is CASTINGNTIYF. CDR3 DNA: TGTGCCAGCACCATAAATGGAAACACCATATATTTT.

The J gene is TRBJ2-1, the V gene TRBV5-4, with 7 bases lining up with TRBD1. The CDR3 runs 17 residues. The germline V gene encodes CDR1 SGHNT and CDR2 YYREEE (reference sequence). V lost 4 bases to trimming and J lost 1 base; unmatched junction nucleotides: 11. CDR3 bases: TGTGCCAGCAGCCTTGGCCCGGACAGGCCTTCCTACAATGAGCAGTTCTTC. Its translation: CASSLGPDRPSYNEQFF.

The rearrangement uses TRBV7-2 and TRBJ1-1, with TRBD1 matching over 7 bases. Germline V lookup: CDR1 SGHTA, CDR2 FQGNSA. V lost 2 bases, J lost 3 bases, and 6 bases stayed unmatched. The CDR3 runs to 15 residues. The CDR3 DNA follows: TGTGCCAGCAGCTTATCAACAGGGGAGTACACTGAAGCTTTCTTT. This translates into CASSLSTGEYTEAFF.

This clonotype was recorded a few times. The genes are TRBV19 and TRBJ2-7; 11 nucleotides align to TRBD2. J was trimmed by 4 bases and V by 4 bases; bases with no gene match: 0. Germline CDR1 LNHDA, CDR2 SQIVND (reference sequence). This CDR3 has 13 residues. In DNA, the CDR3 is TGTGCCAGTAGTACTAGCGGGAGGTACGAGCAGTACTTC. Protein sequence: CASSTSGRYEQYF.

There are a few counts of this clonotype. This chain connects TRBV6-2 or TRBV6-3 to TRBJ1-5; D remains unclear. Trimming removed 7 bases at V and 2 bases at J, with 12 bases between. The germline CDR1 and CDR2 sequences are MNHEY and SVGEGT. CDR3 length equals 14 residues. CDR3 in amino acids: CASTDNKRNQPQHF. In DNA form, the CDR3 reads TGTGCCAGCACCGACAACAAGCGCAATCAGCCCCAGCATTTT.